This T cell receptor (beta chain) was recorded in a study of blood T cell repertoires in COVID-19. Study summary: The cDNA or gDNA used as material had been derived from T cells, B-cell-depleted T cells, or PBMCs.

Trimming left V 5 bases short and J 1 base short, with 18 bases between. In germline, CDR1 is PRHDT, CDR2 FYEKMQ (reference sequence). The CDR3 sequence is 18 residues long. TCRdb's copy holds only in-frame clones and misses some; the assay was immunoSEQ multiplex PCR. The sample yields 110,000 to 150,000 clones, around 83% seen once. The participants were between roughly 18 and 100 years old and came from under 25 US areas. Assignments of participants to cohorts depended upon their own reported clinical history. Symptom resolution, clearance, or two negative PCRs marked donors in Cohort 3 as recovered.

The receptor's source is a man aged 50 to 59 who had recovered from COVID-19. The rearrangement joins TRBV13 to TRBJ1-6; possible D gene TRBD1, 5 bases. Sequencing was done on a sample of PBMCs or T cells enriched from blood (not recorded which). This CDR3 is CASSLNRAGGSYNSPLHF. DNA of the CDR3: TGTGCCAGCAGCCTAAACCGGGCCGGGGGGTCCTATAATTCACCCCTCCACTTT.